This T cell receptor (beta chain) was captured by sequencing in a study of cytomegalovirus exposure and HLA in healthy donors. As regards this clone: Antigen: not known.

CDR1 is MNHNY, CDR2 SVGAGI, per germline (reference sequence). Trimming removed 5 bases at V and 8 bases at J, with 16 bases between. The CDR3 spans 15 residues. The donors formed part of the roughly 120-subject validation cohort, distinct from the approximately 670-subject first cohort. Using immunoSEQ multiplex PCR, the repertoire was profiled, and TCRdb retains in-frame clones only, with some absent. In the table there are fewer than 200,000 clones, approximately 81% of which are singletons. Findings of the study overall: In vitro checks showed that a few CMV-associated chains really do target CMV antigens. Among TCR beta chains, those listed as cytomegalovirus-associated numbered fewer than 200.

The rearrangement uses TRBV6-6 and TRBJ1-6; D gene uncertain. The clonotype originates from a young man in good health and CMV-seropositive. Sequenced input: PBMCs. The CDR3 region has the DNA TGTGCCAGCAGTGCCTGGCAGGACTCTCATTCACCCCTCCACTTT. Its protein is CASSAWQDSHSPLHF.